Following are 29 T cell receptor beta chains from one sample sequenced in a study of tumour-infiltrating T cells in Burkitt lymphoma. TCRdb's copy holds only in-frame clones and misses some; the assay was immunoSEQ multiplex PCR. The sample holds thousands of clones, about 16% seen once. The specimen sequenced was tumor tissue. The origin of the receptors is a human donor with diffuse large B-cell lymphoma.

J is TRBJ2-1 and V is TRBV14; 11 nucleotides match TRBD2. J was trimmed by 6 bases and V by 4 bases; bases with no gene match: 2. This CDR3 spans 14 amino acids. The germline gives CDR1 SGHDN, CDR2 FVKESK. The CDR3 bases are TGTGCCAGCAGCCTAGCGGGAGGGCCCAATGAGCAGTTCTTC. Encoded protein: CASSLAGGPNEQFF.

V gene TRBV9 combines with J gene TRBJ1-1, with 7 bases lining up with TRBD1. Germline CDR1 and CDR2: SGDLS and YYNGEE. The CDR3 is 14 amino acids. The V segment lost 0 bases and the J segment 6 bases; nucleotides outside the gene matches: 5. The CDR3 nucleotides read TGTGCCAGCAGCGTAGACGAGGGGGCATCTGAAGCTTTCTTT. This codes for CASSVDEGASEAFF. Filled out from reference TRBV9 and TRBJ1-1, the complete variable domain reads DSGVTQTPKHLITATGQRVTLRCSPRSGDLSVYWYQQSLDQGLQFLIQYYNGEERAKGNILERFSAQQFPDLHSELNLSSLELGDSALYFCASSVDEGASEAFFGQGTRLTVV.

This clone appeared a few times. The chain employs TRBV29-1 and TRBJ2-1; the D call may be TRBD1 or TRBD2 (7 bases each). Trimming cost V 7 bases and J 4 bases, with 17 bases left between them. The CDR3 runs to 14 residues. Germline V gives CDR1 SQVTM, CDR2 ANQGSEA. CDR3 bases: TGCAGCGCCCGGTGGGGGGGACAGTACAATGAGCAGTTCTTC. Translation gives CSARWGGQYNEQFF.

The table lists this clone with a few counts. V gene TRBV5-4 combines with J gene TRBJ2-1; D may correspond to TRBD1 or TRBD2 (6 bases each). Germline CDR1 SGHNT, CDR2 YYREEE (reference sequence). This CDR3 has 16 residues. Trimming removed 4 bases from V and 2 bases from J, with 16 bases in between. CDR3 sequence reads: CASSDGRGRTYNEQFF. In nucleotides, the CDR3 is TGTGCCAGCAGCGACGGAAGGGGGAGGACCTACAATGAGCAGTTCTTC.

This clone showed up just a few times. This chain joins TRBV5-1 and TRBJ2-2; D not resolved. The CDR3 extends over 12 amino acids. CDR1 is SGHRS, CDR2 YFSETQ, per germline. Trimming shortened V by 3 bases and J by 3 bases, and 3 bases separated the two germline ends. The CDR3 sequence: CASSSYTGELFF. CDR3 nucleotide sequence: TGCGCCAGCAGCTCCTACACCGGGGAGCTGTTTTTT.

The gene calls are TRBV19 and TRBJ2-2; 9 bases line up with TRBD2. CDR1 and CDR2 from the germline V gene are LNHDA and SQIVND (reference sequence). V lost 3 bases to trimming and J lost 5 bases; unmatched junction nucleotides: 7. This CDR3 spans 16 amino acids. The CDR3 sequence is CASSIQAGGTTGELFF. CDR3 bases: TGTGCCAGTAGTATTCAAGCGGGAGGAACAACCGGGGAGCTGTTTTTT.

The J gene is TRBJ2-7, the V gene TRBV10-2, with a tentative D call TRBD1 (6 bases). The CDR3 runs to 11 residues. Germline V lookup: CDR1 WSHSY, CDR2 SAAADI. Trimming cost V 5 bases and J 9 bases, with 11 bases left between them. CDR3 nucleotides: TGCGCCAGCAGTTTACAGGGAGTGCAGTACTTC. Translated, it gives CASSLQGVQYF.

This chain connects TRBV27 to TRBJ2-6; possibly TRBD1 for D (6 bases). Between the trimmed V and J ends, which lost 5 bases and 3 bases, there was a span of 23 bases. From germline, CDR1 is MNHEY and CDR2 SMNVEV (reference sequence). The CDR3 has 19 amino acids. CDR3 protein: CASSRTPGENWSGANVLTF. CDR3 nucleotides: TGTGCCAGCAGTCGGACGCCAGGGGAAAACTGGAGTGGGGCCAACGTCCTGACTTTC. Full variable domain (outside the CDR3, taken from reference TRBV27 and TRBJ2-6): EAQVTQNPRYLITVTGKKLTVTCSQNMNHEYMSWYRQDPGLGLRQIYYSMNVEVTDKGDVPEGYKVSRKEKRNFPLILESPSPNQTSLYFCASSRTPGENWSGANVLTFGAGSRLTVL.

The chain couples TRBV15 to TRBJ1-5; D is possibly TRBD1 (6 bases). The CDR3 consists of 13 residues. The V gene's germline CDR1 is LNHNV and CDR2 YYDKDF (reference sequence). V lost 8 bases and J 4 bases, leaving 12 bases between the germline ends. CDR3 sequence (DNA): TGTGCCACCGGGGGGCAGGGGAATCAGCCCCAGCATTTT. As protein: CATGGQGNQPQHF.

This sequence joins TRBV7-2 and TRBJ2-5; possible D gene TRBD2, 5 bases. Germline CDR1 SGHTA, CDR2 FQGNSA. The CDR3 consists of 12 residues. Trimming stripped 3 bases from V and 8 bases from J, with 10 bases between. As DNA, the CDR3 is TGTGCCAGCAGCTTTCTTGAGGGTACCCAGTACTTC. This sequence encodes CASSFLEGTQYF. Together with reference TRBV7-2 and TRBJ2-5, the CDR3 gives the full variable domain: GAGVSQSPSNKVTEKGKDVELRCDPISGHTALYWYRQSLGQGLEFLIYFQGNSAPDKSGLPSDRFSAERTGGSVSTLTIQRTQQEDSAVYLCASSFLEGTQYFGPGTRLLVL.

The chain links TRBV2 to TRBJ2-1, with TRBD2 matching over 7 bases. The V gene end was trimmed by 3 bases and the J gene end by 9 bases; junction bases not matched to a gene: 5. Germline CDR1 is SNHLY and CDR2 is FYNNEI. The CDR3 is made up of 13 amino acids. The CDR3 region has the DNA TGTGCCAGCAGTGAGGAAGCTAGCGGTGAGCAGTTCTTC. Translating gives CASSEEASGEQFF.

The chain uses TRBV4-1 and TRBJ2-7, with D tentatively TRBD2 (5 bases). CDR3 size: 13 residues. Germline V lookup: CDR1 MGHRA, CDR2 YSYEKL. The germline V and J ends were trimmed by 1 base and 3 bases, with 7 bases remaining between them. The DNA of the CDR3 is TGCGCCAGCAGCCAAGGGACTTACTACGAGCAGTACTTC. This translates into CASSQGTYYEQYF.

The J gene is TRBJ2-2, the V gene TRBV28, with D possibly TRBD2 on 5 matching bases. The CDR3 loop spans 11 amino acids. CDR1 is MDHEN, CDR2 SYDVKM, per germline. The ends were cut back, 3 bases at V and 10 bases at J, with 6 bases in the middle. The CDR3 coding sequence is TGTGCCAGCAGTTTGAGGGAGGAGCTGTTTTTT. Translating gives CASSLREELFF.

The chain links TRBV29-1 to TRBJ2-1; D call uncertain. Looked up from germline, CDR1 is SQVTM and CDR2 is ANQGSEA. This CDR3 has 13 residues. Deletions cut 6 bases from V and 9 bases from J, with 18 bases between. In DNA, the CDR3 is TGCAGCGTAGAAAGTACCGGGCTGAGTGAGCAGTTCTTC. This gives the protein CSVESTGLSEQFF.

The J gene is TRBJ2-1, the V gene TRBV7-2, with D unresolved. Germline V CDR1 and CDR2: SGHTA, FQGNSA. Trimming took 5 bases from V and 1 from J, leaving 9 bases between them. The CDR3 loop spans 14 amino acids. The CDR3 loop is CASSPRVSYNEQFF. In nucleotides, the CDR3 is TGTGCCAGCAGCCCCAGAGTTTCCTACAATGAGCAGTTCTTC.

The V and J genes are TRBV6-1 and TRBJ2-1; 14 nucleotides line up with TRBD2. V gave up 7 bases and J gave up 9 bases; unmatched junction bases: 8. Germline values: CDR1 MNHNS, CDR2 SASEGT. The CDR3 loop spans 15 amino acids. The CDR3 sequence is CASKGGLAGEGEQFF. The CDR3 DNA sequence: TGTGCCAGCAAGGGGGGACTAGCGGGAGAGGGTGAGCAGTTCTTC.

This chain connects TRBV6-5 to TRBJ2-7; TRBD1 agrees at 7 bases. Trimming removed 6 bases from V and 4 bases from J; junction bases left unmatched: 3. Germline V gives CDR1 MNHEY, CDR2 SVGAGI. The CDR3 covers 12 residues. CDR3 sequence reads: CASRTQGYEQYF. The CDR3 DNA sequence: TGTGCCAGCAGGACACAGGGGTACGAGCAGTACTTC.

This clone was observed a single time. The CDR3 is CASSLERSGRGFYNEQFF. CDR3 bases: TGTGCCAGCAGCTTGGAAAGGAGCGGGAGAGGGTTTTACAATGAGCAGTTCTTC. The V gene is TRBV5-4, the J gene TRBJ2-1; TRBD2 matches at 8 bases. This CDR3 spans 18 amino acids. With 0 bases clipped from V and 4 bases from J, the junction kept 12 bases outside the gene matches. Germline CDR1 and CDR2: SGHNT and YYREEE (reference sequence).

The sample holds a few counts of this clone. The V call is TRBV7-2, the J call TRBJ2-3, with unresolved D. The length of the CDR3 is 14 residues. Trimming removed 6 bases from V and 6 bases from J, with 16 bases in between. Germline CDR1 is SGHTA and CDR2 is FQGNSA. The CDR3 reads CASRAGPAWDTQYF. CDR3 nucleotide sequence: TGTGCCAGCAGGGCTGGTCCAGCGTGGGATACGCAGTATTTT.

The gene calls are TRBV7-3 and TRBJ2-1; the D is unclear. The V end lost 3 bases, the J end lost 8 bases, and 8 bases lay between the germline ends. CDR3 size: 12 residues. The germline V gene has CDR1 SGHTA and CDR2 FQGTGA. CDR3 protein: CASSFAADEQFF. The CDR3 DNA reads TGTGCCAGCAGCTTCGCCGCGGATGAGCAGTTCTTC.

The chain employs TRBV5-4 and TRBJ2-7, with D tentatively TRBD1 or TRBD2 (6 bases each). With 4 bases removed from V and 9 bases from J, the gap between germline ends came to 14 bases. Germline CDR1 SGHNT, CDR2 YYREEE (reference sequence). The CDR3 is made up of 12 amino acids. Here the CDR3 DNA reads TGTGCCAGCAGCCAGAACAGGGAGGCGCAGTACTTC. Translation gives CASSQNREAQYF.

The rearrangement uses TRBV14 and TRBJ2-7; TRBD2 aligns across 7 bases. Germline assignment: CDR1 SGHDN and CDR2 FVKESK. The CDR3 totals 15 residues. With 1 base clipped from V and 2 bases from J, the junction kept 5 bases outside the gene matches. CDR3 sequence: CASSQGMGGAYEQYF. CDR3 DNA: TGTGCCAGCAGCCAAGGAATGGGGGGGGCCTACGAGCAGTACTTC.

As DNA, the CDR3 is TGCGCCAGCAGTATCGGTAGGGCCGGGGAGCTGTTTTTT. This encodes CASSIGRAGELFF. The V gene is TRBV5-1, the J gene TRBJ2-2; no clear D gene. This CDR3 spans 13 amino acids. The germline V gene has CDR1 SGHRS and CDR2 YFSETQ. With 5 bases removed from V and 6 bases from J, the gap between germline ends came to 11 bases.

The chain carries TRBV19 and TRBJ1-1; weak D call: TRBD1 (5 bases). CDR3 size: 13 residues. Germline V gene data show CDR1 as LNHDA and CDR2 as SQIVND (reference sequence). V was shortened by 3 bases and J by 0 bases, with 5 bases between the two germline ends. CDR3 in DNA: TGTGCCAGTAGTATCAGGGTGAACACTGAAGCTTTCTTT. This translates into CASSIRVNTEAFF.

This clone was observed a handful of times. The V and J genes are TRBV11-1 and TRBJ2-7; D is undetermined. This CDR3 comprises 15 residues. Between the trimmed V and J ends, which lost 4 bases and 3 bases, there was a span of 16 bases. CDR1 and CDR2 (germline): SGHAT, FQDESV (reference sequence). CDR3 in DNA: TGTGCCAGCAGCTCAGGCTATTTTACGGGCTACGAGCAGTACTTC. It encodes CASSSGYFTGYEQYF.

The V gene is TRBV6-1, the J gene TRBJ1-5, with D possibly TRBD1 on 5 matching bases. V shed 7 bases and J shed 7 bases, with 17 bases lying between them. CDR1 MNHNS and CDR2 SASEGT come from the germline V gene. This CDR3 has 14 amino acids. CDR3 amino acids: CASISSGRGQPQHF. CDR3 coding DNA: TGTGCCAGCATATCATCAGGGAGGGGACAGCCCCAGCATTTT.

This chain joins TRBV28 and TRBJ1-2, with a weak D call TRBD1 (6 bases). V lost 8 bases and J 4 bases, leaving 14 bases between the germline ends. CDR3 size: 13 residues. Germline V lookup: CDR1 MDHEN, CDR2 SYDVKM. As DNA, the CDR3 is TGTGCCAGCGAGTTGAGGGGGACCTATGGCTACACCTTC. Translated, it gives CASELRGTYGYTF.

The chain couples TRBV6-1 to TRBJ1-2; D is undetermined. Trimming removed 4 bases from V and 0 bases from J, with 3 bases in between. The CDR3 totals 12 residues. The germline V gene encodes CDR1 MNHNS and CDR2 SASEGT. This CDR3 is CASSGTNYGYTF. CDR3 DNA: TGTGCCAGCAGTGGCACTAACTATGGCTACACCTTC.

The chain is built from TRBV4-2 and TRBJ2-7; no clear D gene. Trimming took 0 bases from V and 3 from J, leaving 6 bases between them. The CDR3 runs 13 residues. The germline gives CDR1 LGHNA, CDR2 YNFKEQ. Here the CDR3 reads CASSQEVVYEQYF. The CDR3, as DNA: TGTGCCAGCAGCCAAGAAGTTGTCTACGAGCAGTACTTC.